The clone carrying this TCR beta chain was seen once. The antigen is not known. Trimming removed 5 bases from V and 1 base from J, with 11 bases in between. Germline CDR1 SGHRS, CDR2 YFSETQ. The CDR3 sequence is 14 residues long. Sequencing was performed with immunoSEQ multiplex PCR; in TCRdb, only in-frame clones are kept and a portion is missing. This sample has about 82,000 clones, with roughly 90% found just once. A history of autoimmune disease or systemic immunosuppression excluded patients. This sample stems from a study of OX40 agonist ivuxolimab in advanced cancers. Study-level findings and limits: The authors did not determine the antigen specificity of the expanded peripheral T cells.

Specimen: CD4+ or CD8+ T cells sorted from blood, collected in a trial of the OX40 agonist ivuxolimab. The chain links TRBV5-1 to TRBJ2-3; a possible D gene is TRBD2 (6 bases). The TCR was taken from an adult with an advanced solid tumor such as melanoma, head and neck, liver or kidney cancer. CDR3 DNA sequence: TGCGCCAGCAGAGTGGGAGGAGGCACAGATACGCAGTATTTT. Its protein product is CASRVGGGTDTQYF.